This TCR beta chain was obtained from a study of blood T cell repertoires in COVID-19. At the level of the study: PBMCs, B-cell-depleted T cells, or T cells provided the cDNA or gDNA that made up the material.

Germline-derived CDR1 and CDR2 are SGHRS and YFSETQ. This CDR3 region has 14 residues. The ends were cut back, 4 bases at V and 0 bases at J, with 11 bases in the middle. Original processing notes: It was from reference gene primer amplification that nucleated cell counts were estimated. Assay used: immunoSEQ multiplex PCR; TCRdb lists only in-frame clones, some missing. V and J calls and clone size are given by that table; D and trimming were obtained from the DNA. The table records approximately 190,000 clones, almost 80% of them present only once. This clonotype was obtained from a man aged 60-69 years with active or convalescent COVID-19. The J gene is TRBJ2-7, the V gene TRBV5-1, with D unresolved. The sequencing input was peripheral blood. In DNA form, the CDR3 reads TGCGCCAGCAGCCAAAGTCCCAGCTCCTACGAGCAGTACTTC. This encodes CASSQSPSSYEQYF.